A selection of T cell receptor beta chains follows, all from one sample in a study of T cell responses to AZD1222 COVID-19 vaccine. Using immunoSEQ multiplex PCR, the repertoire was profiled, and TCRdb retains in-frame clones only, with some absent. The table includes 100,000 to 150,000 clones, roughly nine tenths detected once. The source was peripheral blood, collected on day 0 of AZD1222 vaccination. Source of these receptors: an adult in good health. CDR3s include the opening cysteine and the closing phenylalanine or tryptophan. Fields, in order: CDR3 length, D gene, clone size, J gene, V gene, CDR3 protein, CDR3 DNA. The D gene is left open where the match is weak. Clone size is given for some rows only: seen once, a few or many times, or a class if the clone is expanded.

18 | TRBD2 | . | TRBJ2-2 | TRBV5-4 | CASSLTWLAGGAAGELFF | TGTGCCAGCAGCTTGACGTGGCTAGCGGGAGGCGCGGCCGGGGAGCTGTTTTTT
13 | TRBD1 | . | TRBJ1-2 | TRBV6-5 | CASRTGGSGGYTF | TGTGCCAGCAGAACAGGGGGCTCGGGTGGCTACACCTTC
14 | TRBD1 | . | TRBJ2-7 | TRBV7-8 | CASIPDRRSYEQYF | TGTGCCAGCATCCCGGACAGGAGGTCCTACGAGCAGTACTTC
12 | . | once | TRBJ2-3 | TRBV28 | CASSRRVDTQYF | TGTGCCAGCAGTAGGAGGGTAGATACGCAGTATTTT
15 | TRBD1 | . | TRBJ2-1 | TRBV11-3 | CASSFGTGVLNEQFF | TGTGCCAGCAGCTTTGGTACAGGGGTACTCAATGAGCAGTTCTTC
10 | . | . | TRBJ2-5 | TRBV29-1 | CSVFIETQYF | TGCAGCGTTTTCATCGAAACCCAGTACTTC
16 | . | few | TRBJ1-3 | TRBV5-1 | CASSPQTGFTGNTIYF | TGCGCCAGCAGCCCACAGACGGGCTTTACTGGAAACACCATATATTTT
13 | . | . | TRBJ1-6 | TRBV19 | CASMRQYNSPLHF | TGTGCCAGTATGAGGCAGTATAATTCACCCCTCCACTTT
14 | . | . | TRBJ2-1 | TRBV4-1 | CASSQGVGGGRTFF | TGCGCCAGCAGCCAAGGGGTGGGCGGTGGCCGGACGTTCTTC
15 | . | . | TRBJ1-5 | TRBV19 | CASSISIFNNQPQHF | TGTGCCAGTAGTATTTCAATCTTCAACAATCAGCCCCAGCATTTT
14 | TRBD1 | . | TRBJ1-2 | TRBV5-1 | CASSLGDRDYGYTF | TGCGCCAGCAGCTTGGGGGACAGGGACTATGGCTACACCTTC
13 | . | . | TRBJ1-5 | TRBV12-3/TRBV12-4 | CASSSLNYQPQLF | TGTGCCAGCAGTTCCCTTAATTATCAGCCCCAGCTTTTT
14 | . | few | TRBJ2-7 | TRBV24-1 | CATSATGSSYEQYF | TGTGCCACCAGTGCCACAGGGTCGTCCTACGAGCAGTACTTC
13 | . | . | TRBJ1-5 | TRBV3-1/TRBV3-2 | CASSLPGVGPQHF | TGTGCCAGCAGCCTCCCGGGGGTTGGGCCCCAGCATTTT
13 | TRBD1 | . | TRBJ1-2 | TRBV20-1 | CSASSQGNYGYTF | TGCAGTGCCAGTTCACAGGGGAACTATGGCTACACCTTC
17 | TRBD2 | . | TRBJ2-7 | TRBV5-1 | CASSLWVAGEGSYEQYF | TGCGCCAGCAGCCTATGGGTAGCGGGCGAGGGATCCTACGAGCAGTACTTC
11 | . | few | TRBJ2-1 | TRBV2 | CASSPPGQQFF | TGTGCCAGCAGTCCCCCGGGCCAGCAGTTCTTC
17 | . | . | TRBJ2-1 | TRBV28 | CASSPIFFQGNYNEQFF | TGTGCCAGCAGTCCTATATTCTTTCAGGGAAACTACAATGAGCAGTTCTTC
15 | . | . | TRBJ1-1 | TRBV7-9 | CASSSREGRQPEAFF | TGTGCCAGCAGCTCCCGGGAGGGCCGTCAACCTGAAGCTTTCTTT
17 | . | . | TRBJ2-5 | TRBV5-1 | CASSLGARGKFAETQYF | TGCGCCAGCAGCTTGGGAGCGCGCGGGAAGTTTGCAGAGACCCAGTACTTC
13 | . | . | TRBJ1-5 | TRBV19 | CASSIAQNQPQHF | TGTGCCAGTAGTATAGCCCAAAATCAGCCCCAGCATTTT
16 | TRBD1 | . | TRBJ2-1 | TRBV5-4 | CASSPPGTGFYNEQFF | TGTGCCAGCAGCCCCCCGGGGACAGGGTTTTACAATGAGCAGTTCTTC
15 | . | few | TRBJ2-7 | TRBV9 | CASSVAGSPSYEQYF | TGTGCCAGCAGCGTAGCAGGGAGTCCCTCCTACGAGCAGTACTTC
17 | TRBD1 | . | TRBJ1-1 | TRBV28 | CASSLAGQGALITEAFF | TGTGCCAGCAGTTTAGCAGGACAGGGGGCTTTGATCACTGAAGCTTTCTTT
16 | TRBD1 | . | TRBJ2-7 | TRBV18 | CASSQRGQGASYEQYF | TGTGCCAGCTCCCAACGGGGGCAGGGGGCCTCCTACGAGCAGTACTTC
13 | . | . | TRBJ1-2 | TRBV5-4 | CASSLSAGHGYTF | TGTGCCAGCAGCTTGTCGGCAGGGCATGGCTACACCTTC
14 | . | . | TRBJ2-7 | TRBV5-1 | CASSLVAGAYEQYF | TGCGCCAGCAGCTTGGTAGCAGGGGCCTACGAGCAGTACTTC
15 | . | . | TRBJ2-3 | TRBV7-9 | CASSSGPMSTDTQYF | TGTGCCAGCAGCTCCGGGCCTATGAGCACAGATACGCAGTATTTT
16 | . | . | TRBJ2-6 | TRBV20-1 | CSASLTAISGANVLTF | TGCAGTGCTAGTTTGACAGCCATTTCTGGGGCCAACGTCCTGACTTTC
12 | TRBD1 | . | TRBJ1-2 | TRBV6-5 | CASSRDREGYTF | TGTGCCAGCAGTAGGGACAGGGAAGGCTACACCTTC
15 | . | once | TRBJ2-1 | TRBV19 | CASSISRLGGNEQFF | TGTGCCAGTAGTATATCCAGGTTAGGGGGCAATGAGCAGTTCTTC
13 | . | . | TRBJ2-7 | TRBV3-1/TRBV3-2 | CASSQDLAYEQYF | TGTGCCAGCAGCCAAGACCTAGCCTACGAGCAGTACTTC
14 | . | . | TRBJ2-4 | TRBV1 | CTSSQVSGRNIQYF | TGCACCAGCAGCCAAGTATCAGGGAGAAACATTCAGTACTTC
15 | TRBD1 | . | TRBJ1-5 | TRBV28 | CASSPSGQGDQPQHF | TGTGCCAGCAGTCCTTCCGGACAGGGAGATCAGCCCCAGCATTTT
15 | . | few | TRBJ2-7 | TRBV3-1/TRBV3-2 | CASSQDPSGAYEQYF | TGTGCCAGCAGCCAAGATCCTTCTGGGGCCTACGAGCAGTACTTC